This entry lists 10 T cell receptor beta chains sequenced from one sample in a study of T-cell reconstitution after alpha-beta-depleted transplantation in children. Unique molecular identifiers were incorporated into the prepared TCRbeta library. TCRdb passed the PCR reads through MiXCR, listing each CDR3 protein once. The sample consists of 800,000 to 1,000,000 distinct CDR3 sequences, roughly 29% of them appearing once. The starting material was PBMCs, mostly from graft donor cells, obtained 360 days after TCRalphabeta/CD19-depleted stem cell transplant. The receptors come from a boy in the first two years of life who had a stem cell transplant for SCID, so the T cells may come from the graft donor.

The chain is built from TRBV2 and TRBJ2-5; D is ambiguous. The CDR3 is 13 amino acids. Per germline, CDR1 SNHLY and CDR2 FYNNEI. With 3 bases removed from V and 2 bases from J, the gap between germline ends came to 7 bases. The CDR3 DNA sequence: TGTGCCAGCAGTGACTGGGGTCAAGAGACCCAGTACTTC. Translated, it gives CASSDWGQETQYF.

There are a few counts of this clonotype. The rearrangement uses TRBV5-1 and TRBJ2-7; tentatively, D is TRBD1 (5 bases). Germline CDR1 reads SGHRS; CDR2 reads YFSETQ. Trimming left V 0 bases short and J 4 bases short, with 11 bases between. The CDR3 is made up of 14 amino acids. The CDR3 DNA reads TGCGCCAGCAGCTTGGAGGCCCCAGGGTACGAGCAGTACTTC. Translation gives CASSLEAPGYEQYF.

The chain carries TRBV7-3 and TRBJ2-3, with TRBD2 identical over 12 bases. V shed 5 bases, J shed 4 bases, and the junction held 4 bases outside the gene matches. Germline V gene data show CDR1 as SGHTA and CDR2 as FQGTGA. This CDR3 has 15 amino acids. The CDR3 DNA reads TGTGCCAGCAGCCCTCTAGCGGGGGGGCCAGATACGCAGTATTTT. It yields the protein CASSPLAGGPDTQYF.

The CDR3 DNA is TGTGCCAGCAGCCCCGCGGGGGGGCAAGATGAGCAGTTCTTC. It specifies CASSPAGGQDEQFF. The genes are TRBV3-1 and TRBJ2-1, with 9 nucleotides matching TRBD2. Germline V CDR1 and CDR2: LGHDT, YNNKEL (reference sequence). CDR3 length equals 14 residues. Trimming at V came to 4 bases and at J to 8 bases, leaving 6 bases not matched to a gene.

The CDR3 sequence is CASSRRVYGYTF. CDR3 DNA sequence: TGTGCCAGTTCCAGGAGGGTCTATGGCTACACCTTC. J is TRBJ1-2 and V is TRBV2; no definite D call. The CDR3 is made up of 12 amino acids. Germline V gives CDR1 SNHLY, CDR2 FYNNEI. V lost 9 bases and J lost 4, with 12 bases in between.

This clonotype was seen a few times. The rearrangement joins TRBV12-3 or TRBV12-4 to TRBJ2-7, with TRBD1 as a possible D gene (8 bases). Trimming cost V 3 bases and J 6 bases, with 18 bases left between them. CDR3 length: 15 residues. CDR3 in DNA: TGTGCCAGCAGTTTCCCCGACAGGGGAGGGCGCGAGCAGTACTTC. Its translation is CASSFPDRGGREQYF.

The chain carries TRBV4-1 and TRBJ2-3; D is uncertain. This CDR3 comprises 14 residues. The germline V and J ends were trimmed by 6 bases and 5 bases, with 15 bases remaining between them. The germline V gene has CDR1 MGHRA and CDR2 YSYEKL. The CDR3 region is CASSQPIMRDTQYF. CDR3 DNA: TGCGCCAGCAGTCAACCGATCATGCGAGATACGCAGTATTTT.

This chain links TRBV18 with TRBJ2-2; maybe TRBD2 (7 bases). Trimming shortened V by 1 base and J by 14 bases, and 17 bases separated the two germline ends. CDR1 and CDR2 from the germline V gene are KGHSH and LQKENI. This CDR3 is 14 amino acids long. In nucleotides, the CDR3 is TGTGCCAGCTCACCACTGGGGGGGGCCAAGTACCTGTTTTTT. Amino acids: CASSPLGGAKYLFF.

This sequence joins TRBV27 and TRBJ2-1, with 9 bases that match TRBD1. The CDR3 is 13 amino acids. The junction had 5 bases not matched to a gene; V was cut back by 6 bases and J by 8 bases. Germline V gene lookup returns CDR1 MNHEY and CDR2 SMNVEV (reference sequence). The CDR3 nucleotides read TGTGCCAGCAGCCGGGACAGGGTCCATGAGCAGTTCTTC. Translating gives CASSRDRVHEQFF.

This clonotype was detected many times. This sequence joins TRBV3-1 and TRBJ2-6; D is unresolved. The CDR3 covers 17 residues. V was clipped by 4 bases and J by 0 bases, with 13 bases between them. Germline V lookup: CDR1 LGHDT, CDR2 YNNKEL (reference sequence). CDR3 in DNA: TGTGCCAGCAGCCTGCTAGTGCGTAACTCTGGGGCCAACGTCCTGACTTTC. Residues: CASSLLVRNSGANVLTF. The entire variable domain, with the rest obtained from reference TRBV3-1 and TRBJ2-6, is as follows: DTAVSQTPKYLVTQMGNDKSIKCEQNLGHDTMYWYKQDSKKFLKIMFSYNNKELIINETVPNRFSPKSPDKAHLNLHINSLELGDSAVYFCASSLLVRNSGANVLTFGAGSRLTVL.